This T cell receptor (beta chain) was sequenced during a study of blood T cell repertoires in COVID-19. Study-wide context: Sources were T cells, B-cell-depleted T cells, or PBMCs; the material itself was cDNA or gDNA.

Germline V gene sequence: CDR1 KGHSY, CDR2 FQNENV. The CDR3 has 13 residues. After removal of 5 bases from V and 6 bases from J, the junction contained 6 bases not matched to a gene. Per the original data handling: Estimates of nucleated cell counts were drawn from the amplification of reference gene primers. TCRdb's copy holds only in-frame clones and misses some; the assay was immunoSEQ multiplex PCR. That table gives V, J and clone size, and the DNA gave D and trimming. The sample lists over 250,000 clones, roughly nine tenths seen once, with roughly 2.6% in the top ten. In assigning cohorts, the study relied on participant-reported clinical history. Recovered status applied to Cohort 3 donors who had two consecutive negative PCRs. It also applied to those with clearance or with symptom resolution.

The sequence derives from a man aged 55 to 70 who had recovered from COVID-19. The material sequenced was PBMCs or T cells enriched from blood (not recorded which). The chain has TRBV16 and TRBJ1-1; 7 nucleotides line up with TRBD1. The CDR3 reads CASSRDRDSEAFF. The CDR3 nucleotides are TGTGCCAGCAGCAGAGACAGGGACTCTGAAGCTTTCTTT.